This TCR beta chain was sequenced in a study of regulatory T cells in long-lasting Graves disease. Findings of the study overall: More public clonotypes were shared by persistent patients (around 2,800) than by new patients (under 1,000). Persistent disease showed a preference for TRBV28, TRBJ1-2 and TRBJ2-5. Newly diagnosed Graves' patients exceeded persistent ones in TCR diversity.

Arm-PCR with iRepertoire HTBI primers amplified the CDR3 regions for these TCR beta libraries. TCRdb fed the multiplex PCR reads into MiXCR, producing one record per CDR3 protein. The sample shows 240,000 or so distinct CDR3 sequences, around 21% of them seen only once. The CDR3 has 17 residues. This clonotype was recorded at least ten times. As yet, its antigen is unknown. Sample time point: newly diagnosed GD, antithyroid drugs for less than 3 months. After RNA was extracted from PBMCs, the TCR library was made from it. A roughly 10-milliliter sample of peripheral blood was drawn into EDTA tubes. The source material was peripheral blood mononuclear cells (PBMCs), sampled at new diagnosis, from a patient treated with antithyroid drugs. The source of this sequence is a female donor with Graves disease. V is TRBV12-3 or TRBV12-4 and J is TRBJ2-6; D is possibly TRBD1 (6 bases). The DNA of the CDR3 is TGTGCGGGGTCAGGGGTACTCCCTTACTCTGGGGCCAACGTCCTGACTTTC. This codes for CAGSGVLPYSGANVLTF.